These 9 T cell receptor beta chains were sequenced from one sample in a study of T cell changes during pregnancy in multiple sclerosis. Only in-frame clones appear in the TCRdb table, and some are missing; sequencing was by immunoSEQ multiplex PCR. This sample has roughly 60,000 clones, with more than 85% found just once. The specimen comprised peripheral blood, sampled before pregnancy. Receptors originate from a female donor with multiple sclerosis, enrolled in a pregnancy study.

The chain uses TRBV7-8 and TRBJ2-3, with a weak D call TRBD1 (5 bases). V was clipped by 2 bases and J by 0 bases, with 12 bases between them. Germline lookup yields CDR1 SGHVS and CDR2 FQNEAQ. The CDR3 has 16 amino acids. The chain's CDR3 is CASSLTHRQSTDTQYF. DNA of the CDR3: TGTGCCAGCAGCTTAACGCACAGACAGAGCACAGATACGCAGTATTTT.

This chain uses TRBV7-9 with TRBJ1-4; 8 nucleotides align to TRBD1. Germline V gene lookup returns CDR1 SEHNR and CDR2 FQNEAQ (reference sequence). J was trimmed by 3 bases and V by 5 bases; bases with no gene match: 8. The length of the CDR3 is 16 residues. The CDR3 loop is CASSQQGGLANEKLFF. CDR3 DNA sequence: TGTGCCAGCAGCCAACAGGGGGGGTTGGCTAATGAAAAACTGTTTTTT.

V and J are TRBV18 and TRBJ2-7; TRBD1 is a possible D gene (6 bases). The CDR3 is 12 residues long. Per the germline V gene, CDR1 is KGHSH and CDR2 is LQKENI. Trimming cost V 3 bases and J 6 bases, with 9 bases left between them. CDR3 DNA sequence: TGTGCCAGCTCACCCGGACAGACCGAGCAGTACTTC. Protein sequence: CASSPGQTEQYF.

The V and J genes are TRBV6-6 and TRBJ1-2, with 7 nucleotides matching TRBD1. CDR1 MNHNY and CDR2 SVGAGI come from the germline V gene (reference sequence). Trimming removed 6 bases from V and 5 bases from J; junction bases left unmatched: 6. The CDR3 consists of 13 residues. CDR3 in DNA: TGTGCCAGCAGCTCCGACAGGGTATATGGCTACACCTTC. Protein sequence: CASSSDRVYGYTF.

The rearrangement joins TRBV18 to TRBJ1-1; D call uncertain. CDR1 is KGHSH and CDR2 is LQKENI in the germline V gene. The V end lost 3 bases, the J end lost 1 base, and 6 bases lay between the germline ends. CDR3 length equals 13 residues. DNA for the CDR3: TGTGCCAGCTCACCGCAGGCGAACACTGAAGCTTTCTTT. Protein product: CASSPQANTEAFF.

The chain couples TRBV29-1 to TRBJ1-2; the match to TRBD1 covers 7 bases. The junction had 7 bases not matched to a gene; V was cut back by 6 bases and J by 6 bases. There are 12 residues in the CDR3. CDR1 and CDR2 (germline): SQVTM, ANQGSEA. The CDR3 spells CSVAGTVNGYTF. As DNA, the CDR3 is TGCAGCGTGGCCGGGACAGTGAATGGCTACACCTTC.

The V gene is TRBV11-2, the J gene TRBJ2-3, with TRBD1 identical over 7 bases. The CDR3 runs 15 residues. The germline CDR1 and CDR2 sequences are SGHAT and FQNNGV. The J segment lost 3 bases and the V segment lost 1 base, leaving 4 bases of the junction unmatched. CDR3 loop: CASSLGDSMTDTQYF. CDR3 coding DNA: TGTGCCAGCAGCTTAGGGGACAGCATGACAGATACGCAGTATTTT.

This rearrangement joins TRBV27 to TRBJ1-2, with 8 bases aligning to TRBD1. The CDR3 sequence is 16 residues long. The germline V gene has CDR1 MNHEY and CDR2 SMNVEV (reference sequence). V lost 6 bases and J lost 4; bases outside the gene matches: 13. Written as DNA, the CDR3 is TGTGCCAGCAGCCGGGTCCGGGACAGGTTCTCCTATGGCTACACCTTC. Its protein product is CASSRVRDRFSYGYTF.

The DNA for the CDR3 is TGCAGCGTTGAAGTACAGGGTTATGGCTACACCTTC. Amino acid sequence: CSVEVQGYGYTF. The gene calls are TRBV29-1 and TRBJ1-2; possible D gene TRBD1, 6 bases. CDR1 is SQVTM, CDR2 ANQGSEA, per germline. The CDR3 runs to 12 residues. V was shortened by 1 base and J by 5 bases, with 8 bases between the two germline ends.